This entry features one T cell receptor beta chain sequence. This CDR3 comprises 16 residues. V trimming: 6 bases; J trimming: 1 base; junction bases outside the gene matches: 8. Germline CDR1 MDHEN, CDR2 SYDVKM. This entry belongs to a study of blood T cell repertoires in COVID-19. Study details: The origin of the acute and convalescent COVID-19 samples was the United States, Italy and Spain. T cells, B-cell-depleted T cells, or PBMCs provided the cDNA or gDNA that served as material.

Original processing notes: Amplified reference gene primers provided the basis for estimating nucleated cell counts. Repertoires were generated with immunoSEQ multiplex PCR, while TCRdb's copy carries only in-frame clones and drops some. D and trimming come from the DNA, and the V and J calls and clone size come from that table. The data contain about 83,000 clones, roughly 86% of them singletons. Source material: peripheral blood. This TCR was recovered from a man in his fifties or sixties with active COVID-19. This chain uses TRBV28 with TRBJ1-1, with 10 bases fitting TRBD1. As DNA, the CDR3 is TGTGCCAGCAGCCCACCGGGACAGGGGCGGAACACTGAAGCTTTCTTT. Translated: CASSPPGQGRNTEAFF.